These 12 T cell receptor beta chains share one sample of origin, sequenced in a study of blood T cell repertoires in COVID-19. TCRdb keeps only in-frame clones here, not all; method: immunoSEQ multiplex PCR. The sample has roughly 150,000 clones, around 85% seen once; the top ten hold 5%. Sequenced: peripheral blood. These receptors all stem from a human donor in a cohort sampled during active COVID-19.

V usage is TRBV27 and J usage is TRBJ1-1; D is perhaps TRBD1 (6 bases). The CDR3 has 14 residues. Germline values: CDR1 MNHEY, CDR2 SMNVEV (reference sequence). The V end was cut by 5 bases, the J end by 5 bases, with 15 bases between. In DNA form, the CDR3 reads TGTGCCAGCAGTACCCGGGGGGCGGGGACTGAAGCTTTCTTT. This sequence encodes CASSTRGAGTEAFF.

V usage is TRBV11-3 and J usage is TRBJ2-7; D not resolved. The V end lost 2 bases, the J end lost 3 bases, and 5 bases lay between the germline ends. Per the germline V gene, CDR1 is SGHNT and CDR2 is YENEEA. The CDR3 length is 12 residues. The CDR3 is CASSLNSYEQYF. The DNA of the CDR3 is TGTGCCAGCAGCTTAAACAGCTACGAGCAGTACTTC.

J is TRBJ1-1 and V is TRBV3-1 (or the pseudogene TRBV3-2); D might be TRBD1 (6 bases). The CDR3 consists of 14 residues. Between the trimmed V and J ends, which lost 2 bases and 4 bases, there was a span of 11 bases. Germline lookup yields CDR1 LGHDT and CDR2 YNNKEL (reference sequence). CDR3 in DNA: TGTGCCAGCAGCCAACGCAGGGGCTCCACTGAAGCTTTCTTT. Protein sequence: CASSQRRGSTEAFF.

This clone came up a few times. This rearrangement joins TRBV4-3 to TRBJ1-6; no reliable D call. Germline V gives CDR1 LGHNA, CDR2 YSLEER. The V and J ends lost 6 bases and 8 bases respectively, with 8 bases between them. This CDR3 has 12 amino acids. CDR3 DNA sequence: TGCGCCAGCAGGACCGGGGATTCACCCCTCCACTTT. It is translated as CASRTGDSPLHF.

The DNA for the CDR3 is TGTGCCAGTAGTCTCCTCGAACTTACCAACTATGGCTACACCTTC. Its translation: CASSLLELTNYGYTF. The V call is TRBV19, the J call TRBJ1-2; D gene unclear. V was trimmed by 5 bases and J by 2 bases, leaving 15 bases between them. CDR3 length: 15 residues. The V gene's germline CDR1 is LNHDA and CDR2 SQIVND (reference sequence).

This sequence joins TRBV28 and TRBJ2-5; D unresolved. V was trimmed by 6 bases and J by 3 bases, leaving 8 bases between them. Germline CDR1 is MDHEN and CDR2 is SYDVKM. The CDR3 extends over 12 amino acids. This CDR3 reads CASSQTKETQYF. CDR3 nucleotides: TGTGCCAGCAGCCAGACAAAAGAGACCCAGTACTTC.

The CDR3 sequence is CASSSQGLSGNTIYF. The CDR3 nucleotides are TGTGCCAGCAGCTCACAGGGTCTATCTGGAAACACCATATATTTT. The chain carries TRBV7-3 and TRBJ1-3; a possible D gene is TRBD1 (6 bases). Trimming stripped 4 bases from V and 1 base from J, with 11 bases between. This CDR3 contains 15 residues. Germline V gene lookup returns CDR1 SGHTA and CDR2 FQGTGA. The full variable domain, its missing parts supplied by reference TRBV7-3 and TRBJ1-3, is GAGVSQTPSNKVTEKGKYVELRCDPISGHTALYWYRQSLGQGPEFLIYFQGTGAADDSGLPNDRFFAVRPEGSVSTLKIQRTERGDSAVYLCASSSQGLSGNTIYFGEGSWLTVV.

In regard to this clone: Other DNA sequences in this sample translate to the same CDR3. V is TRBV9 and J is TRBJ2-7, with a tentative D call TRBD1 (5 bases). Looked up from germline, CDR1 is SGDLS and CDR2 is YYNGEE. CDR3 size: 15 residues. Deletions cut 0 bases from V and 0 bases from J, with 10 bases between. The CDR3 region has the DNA TGTGCCAGCAGCGTAGGAGGAGACAGCTCCTACGAGCAGTACTTC. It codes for CASSVGGDSSYEQYF.

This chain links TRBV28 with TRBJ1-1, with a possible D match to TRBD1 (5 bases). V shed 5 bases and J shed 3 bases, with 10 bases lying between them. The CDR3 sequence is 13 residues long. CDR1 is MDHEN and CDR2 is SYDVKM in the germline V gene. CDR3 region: CASSTAGYTEAFF. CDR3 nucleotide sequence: TGTGCCAGCAGTACCGCAGGGTACACTGAAGCTTTCTTT.

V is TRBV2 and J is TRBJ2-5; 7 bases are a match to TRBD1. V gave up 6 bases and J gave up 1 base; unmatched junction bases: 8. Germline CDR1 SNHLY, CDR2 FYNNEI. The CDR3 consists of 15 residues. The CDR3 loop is CASRLIPGGQETQYF. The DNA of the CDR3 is TGTGCCAGCAGACTAATCCCAGGGGGCCAAGAGACCCAGTACTTC.

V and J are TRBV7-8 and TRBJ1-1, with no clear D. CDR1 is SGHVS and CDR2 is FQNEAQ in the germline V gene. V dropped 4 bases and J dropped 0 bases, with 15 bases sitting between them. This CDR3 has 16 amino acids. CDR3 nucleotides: TGTGCCAGCAGCTCCCGGGGTTTGGATTTGAACACTGAAGCTTTCTTT. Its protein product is CASSSRGLDLNTEAFF.

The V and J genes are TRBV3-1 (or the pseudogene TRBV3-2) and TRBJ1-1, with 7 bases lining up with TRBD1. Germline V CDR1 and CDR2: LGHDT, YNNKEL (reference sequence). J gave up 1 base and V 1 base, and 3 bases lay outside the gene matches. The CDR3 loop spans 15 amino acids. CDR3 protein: CASSQGPGGNTEAFF. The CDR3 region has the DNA TGTGCCAGCAGCCAAGGGCCAGGGGGGAACACTGAAGCTTTCTTT.